The 30 T cell receptor beta chains below all came from one sample that was sequenced in a study of blood T cell dynamics during melanoma immunotherapy (dated by TCRdb to about 2020). Libraries were prepared through the immunoSEQ multiplex PCR assay. TCRdb holds this immuneACCESS table with in-frame rearrangements only. Some clones are missing; in checked studies, unresolved V genes explain under half, and the rest has no known cause. This sample comprises some 15,000 clones, 65% to 90% of them detected only once. The ten most abundant clones make up 5% to 6.5% of the sample. The time point label, read with the paper, signifies: pre-treatment baseline. The sample here was blood, taken from a patient treated with checkpoint blockade. All receptors derive from a human donor with melanoma.

The chain couples TRBV29-1 to TRBJ1-2; D uncertain. V was shortened by 0 bases and J by 7 bases, with 3 bases between the two germline ends. The CDR3 has 10 residues. Germline lookup yields CDR1 SQVTM and CDR2 ANQGSEA. The CDR3 loop reads CSVEESGYTF. CDR3 sequence (DNA): TGCAGCGTTGAAGAATCTGGCTACACCTTC. The variable domain in full, completed from reference TRBV29-1 and TRBJ1-2, reads SAVISQKPSRDICQRGTSLTIQCQVDSQVTMMFWYRQQPGQSLTLIATANQGSEATYESGFVIDKFPISRPNLTFSTLTVSNMSPEDSSIYLCSVEESGYTFGSGTRLTVV.

The chain is built from TRBV6-1 and TRBJ2-2; the D is unclear. CDR3 size: 15 residues. V was trimmed by 2 bases and J by 8 bases, leaving 15 bases between them. Per germline, CDR1 MNHNS and CDR2 SASEGT. The DNA for the CDR3 is TGTGCCAGCAGTGAACTTAACGGCGGATCAGGGGAGCTGTTTTTT. Protein product: CASSELNGGSGELFF.

The gene calls are TRBV18 and TRBJ1-2, with D perhaps matching TRBD1 (5 bases). The CDR3 has 17 residues. Trimming left V 5 bases short and J 7 bases short, with 26 bases between. Per germline, CDR1 KGHSH and CDR2 LQKENI. The CDR3 DNA reads TGTGCCAGCTCATCCGAAACCCCAGGGTATGCGGTGTCTGGCTACACCTTC. It is translated as CASSSETPGYAVSGYTF.

The gene calls are TRBV7-9 and TRBJ2-3; 9 bases line up with TRBD1. Per germline, CDR1 SEHNR and CDR2 FQNEAQ (reference sequence). V trimming: 5 bases; J trimming: 4 bases; junction bases outside the gene matches: 4. This CDR3 comprises 14 residues. The CDR3 nucleotides read TGTGCCAGCAGCCAGGGACAGGGTGCAGATACGCAGTATTTT. Its protein is CASSQGQGADTQYF.

Details on this clone: The germline gene is not matched at one end of the junction; a read error may be the cause. The chain links TRBV7-7 to TRBJ2-5; no clear D. Germline lookup yields CDR1 SSHAT and CDR2 FNYEAQ (reference sequence). The CDR3 sequence is 14 residues long. The chain's CDR3 is CASSLTTRGETQYF. In DNA form, the CDR3 reads TGTGCTAGCAGCTTAACGACCAGAGGCGAGACCCAGTACTTC.

In regard to this clone: The germline gene is not matched at one end of the junction; a read error may be the cause. V and J are TRBV9 and TRBJ2-7; D could derive from TRBD1 or TRBD2 (5 bases each). There are 15 residues in the CDR3. Germline V lookup: CDR1 SGDLS, CDR2 YYNGEE. CDR3: CASSVGSDGTYGQYF. CDR3 nucleotides: TGTGCCAGCAGCGTGGGGTCGGACGGGACGTACGGGCAGTACTTC.

The genes are TRBV5-4 and TRBJ2-3; tentatively, D is TRBD1 or TRBD2 (6 bases each). V lost 1 base and J lost 4, with 13 bases in between. The germline CDR1 and CDR2 sequences are SGHNT and YYREEE (reference sequence). This CDR3 is 15 amino acids long. The CDR3 loop reads CASSLYGGRSDTQYF. The CDR3 bases are TGTGCCAGCAGCTTGTATGGGGGGCGGTCAGATACGCAGTATTTT.

V is TRBV19 and J is TRBJ1-6; D is undetermined. Between the trimmed V and J ends, which lost 0 bases and 7 bases, there was a span of 13 bases. This CDR3 is 16 amino acids long. From germline, CDR1 is LNHDA and CDR2 SQIVND (reference sequence). CDR3 sequence reads: CASSIDQPGGNSPLHF. CDR3 nucleotide sequence: TGTGCCAGTAGTATAGATCAGCCCGGAGGAAATTCACCCCTCCACTTT.

This chain joins TRBV5-4 and TRBJ2-1, with a possible D match to TRBD2 (7 bases). The ends were cut back, 0 bases at V and 1 base at J, with 17 bases in the middle. The CDR3 runs to 18 residues. CDR1 and CDR2 (germline): SGHNT, YYREEE (reference sequence). The CDR3 loop is CASSLGGARGLSYNEQFF. CDR3 sequence (DNA): TGTGCCAGCAGCTTGGGTGGTGCGCGGGGGCTTTCCTACAATGAGCAGTTCTTC.

The rearrangement uses TRBV7-2 and TRBJ1-4; D is perhaps TRBD1 (5 bases). Trimming removed 0 bases at V and 5 bases at J, with 10 bases between. The length of the CDR3 is 15 residues. CDR1 and CDR2 (germline): SGHTA, FQGNSA. This CDR3 is CASSLAQGTNEKLFF. CDR3 DNA: TGTGCCAGCAGCTTAGCTCAGGGCACAAATGAAAAACTGTTTTTT. Based on the CDR3 plus reference TRBV7-2 and TRBJ1-4, the full variable domain is GAGVSQSPSNKVTEKGKDVELRCDPISGHTALYWYRQSLGQGLEFLIYFQGNSAPDKSGLPSDRFSAERTGGSVSTLTIQRTQQEDSAVYLCASSLAQGTNEKLFFGSGTQLSVL.

The V gene is TRBV6-1, the J gene TRBJ1-5; tentatively, D is TRBD1 (6 bases). The ends were cut back, 2 bases at V and 4 bases at J, with 15 bases in the middle. The CDR3 consists of 16 residues. Germline CDR1 is MNHNS and CDR2 is SASEGT. CDR3: CASSEWWGARNQPQHF. The DNA for the CDR3 is TGTGCCAGCAGTGAATGGTGGGGGGCGCGGAATCAGCCCCAGCATTTT.

V usage is TRBV4-2 and J usage is TRBJ2-6; D is uncertain. Germline CDR1 and CDR2: LGHNA and YNFKEQ. Trimming left V 5 bases short and J 5 bases short, with 22 bases between. This CDR3 contains 18 residues. This chain's CDR3 is CASSGASKGYSRANVLTF. CDR3 DNA: TGTGCCAGCAGCGGAGCCAGCAAAGGTTACAGTCGGGCCAACGTCCTGACTTTC.

This rearrangement joins TRBV19 to TRBJ1-3, with TRBD1 identical over 8 bases. The germline CDR1 and CDR2 sequences are LNHDA and SQIVND (reference sequence). V shed 5 bases and J 0 bases; nucleotides not matched to a gene: 3. CDR3 length: 15 residues. The CDR3 is CASSPGQVSGNTIYF. Written as DNA, the CDR3 is TGTGCCAGTAGTCCGGGACAGGTCTCTGGAAACACCATATATTTT.

This chain's CDR3 is CASSSNEKLFF. The CDR3 region has the DNA TGTGCCAGCAGCTCGAATGAAAAACTGTTTTTT. The V gene is TRBV5-6, the J gene TRBJ1-4; D gene unclear. Germline V CDR1 and CDR2: SGHDT, YYEEEE. The CDR3 length is 11 residues. Trimming cost V 3 bases and J 5 bases, with 2 bases left between them.

The J gene is TRBJ2-7, the V gene TRBV16; 8 nucleotides align to TRBD1. V shed 2 bases, J shed 3 bases, and the junction held 3 bases outside the gene matches. CDR1 and CDR2 from the germline V gene are KGHSY and FQNENV. The CDR3 has 14 residues. The CDR3 DNA reads as TGTGCCAGCAGCCAACAGGGGGCGTACTACGAGCAGTACTTC. Protein: CASSQQGAYYEQYF.

CDR3 nucleotides: TGCAGCGTCGTAATCTCGCTTGGCTACGAGCAGTACTTC. Its protein is CSVVISLGYEQYF. The chain has TRBV29-1 and TRBJ2-7, with unresolved D. Trimming took off 6 bases at V and 3 bases at J, with 15 bases between the two ends. The CDR3 has 13 amino acids. Germline V gene sequence: CDR1 SQVTM, CDR2 ANQGSEA.

This chain joins TRBV5-1 and TRBJ1-1; TRBD1 matches at 8 bases. This CDR3 spans 15 amino acids. Germline V gene data show CDR1 as SGHRS and CDR2 as YFSETQ. The trim removed 3 bases at V and 0 bases at J, leaving 4 bases unmatched. The CDR3 reads CASSSGQGLNTEAFF. DNA for the CDR3: TGCGCCAGCAGCTCTGGACAGGGCTTGAACACTGAAGCTTTCTTT.

This sequence joins TRBV19 and TRBJ1-5, with 7 bases aligning to TRBD1. Germline assignment: CDR1 LNHDA and CDR2 SQIVND (reference sequence). This CDR3 region has 19 residues. The V and J ends lost 1 base and 0 bases, in that order; junction bases with no gene match: 12. Here the CDR3 DNA reads TGTGCCAGTAGTATAGGGCGGGCAGGGGGAGCTTATAGCAATCAGCCCCAGCATTTT. Protein: CASSIGRAGGAYSNQPQHF.

The CDR3 DNA follows: TGTGCCAGCAGCTTGCAGGGCCGATCGGAGCAGTTCTTC. Its translation is CASSLQGRSEQFF. The chain carries TRBV5-6 and TRBJ2-1; a weak D match, TRBD1 (5 bases). Deletions cut 1 base from V and 10 bases from J, with 12 bases between. Germline assignment: CDR1 SGHDT and CDR2 YYEEEE. This CDR3 has 13 residues.

This chain joins TRBV4-1 and TRBJ1-2; no clear D gene. This CDR3 region has 14 residues. Germline CDR1 and CDR2: MGHRA and YSYEKL. With 0 bases removed from V and 9 bases from J, the gap between germline ends came to 14 bases. CDR3 bases: TGCGCCAGCAGCCAAGATCGGGCAGTTAGCCGCTACACCTTC. Residues: CASSQDRAVSRYTF.

The CDR3 DNA is TGCGCCAGCTCAGCGGGGGGGAAGGATGTTGAGCAGTTCTTC. Protein sequence: CASSAGGKDVEQFF. V usage is TRBV5-1 and J usage is TRBJ2-1; 10 bases align to TRBD2. Per the germline V gene, CDR1 is SGHRS and CDR2 is YFSETQ. With 7 bases clipped from V and 9 bases from J, the junction kept 10 bases outside the gene matches. This CDR3 region has 14 residues.

The CDR3 region has the DNA TGTGCCAGCAGGTCTACTAGCGGGGGCACAGATACGCAGTATTTT. This gives the protein CASRSTSGGTDTQYF. The chain carries TRBV6-6 and TRBJ2-3, with 10 bases lining up with TRBD2. The trim removed 6 bases at V and 1 base at J, leaving 4 bases unmatched. The germline CDR1 and CDR2 sequences are MNHNY and SVGAGI (reference sequence). The length of the CDR3 is 15 residues.

The chain recombines TRBV10-2 with TRBJ2-2; TRBD2 matches 9 bases. V lost 8 bases and J lost 6; bases outside the gene matches: 13. The CDR3 runs to 16 residues. CDR1 WSHSY and CDR2 SAAADI come from the germline V gene. In DNA, the CDR3 is TGCGCCAGCGGGGGCCGTGGCGGGGGGGCCTCCGGGGAGCTGTTTTTT. This gives the protein CASGGRGGGASGELFF.

This rearrangement joins TRBV5-6 to TRBJ2-3; D might be TRBD2 (6 bases). The CDR3 loop spans 12 amino acids. Trimming stripped 7 bases from V and 3 bases from J, with 9 bases between. Germline V gives CDR1 SGHDT, CDR2 YYEEEE. The CDR3 sequence is CASDRGTDTQYF. The CDR3 bases are TGTGCCAGCGACCGGGGGACAGATACGCAGTATTTT.

The rearrangement uses TRBV19 and TRBJ2-3; 7 bases align to TRBD2. This CDR3 region has 14 residues. From germline, CDR1 is LNHDA and CDR2 SQIVND (reference sequence). V lost 1 base, J lost 5 bases, and 3 bases stayed unmatched. CDR3 residues: CASSIAGGGDTQYF. The CDR3 coding sequence is TGTGCCAGTAGTATAGCGGGCGGGGGAGATACGCAGTATTTT.

The rearrangement joins TRBV5-1 to TRBJ2-2, with D perhaps TRBD1 (6 bases). Germline V gives CDR1 SGHRS, CDR2 YFSETQ. Trimming stripped 0 bases from V and 3 bases from J, with 9 bases between. This CDR3 contains 15 residues. The CDR3 region has the DNA TGCGCCAGCAGCTTGGAAGGACAGTACACCGGGGAGCTGTTTTTT. The encoded protein is CASSLEGQYTGELFF. Filled out from reference TRBV5-1 and TRBJ2-2, the complete variable domain reads KAGVTQTPRYLIKTRGQQVTLSCSPISGHRSVSWYQQTPGQGLQFLFEYFSETQRNKGNFPGRFSGRQFSNSRSEMNVSTLELGDSALYLCASSLEGQYTGELFFGEGSRLTVL.

This clone has just one count. The rearrangement links TRBV18 to TRBJ1-1, with D possibly TRBD1 on 6 matching bases. Germline V gene data show CDR1 as KGHSH and CDR2 as LQKENI. This CDR3 is 15 amino acids long. V was pared by 2 bases and J by 5 bases, with 15 bases between. CDR3 amino acids: CASSPTTGSLTEAFF. CDR3 nucleotide sequence: TGTGCCAGCTCACCAACCACAGGGAGCTTGACTGAAGCTTTCTTT.

V and J are TRBV2 and TRBJ2-2; D call uncertain. Germline CDR1 is SNHLY and CDR2 is FYNNEI. The CDR3 covers 12 residues. Trimming shortened V by 4 bases and J by 3 bases, and 3 bases separated the two germline ends. The CDR3 nucleotides are TGTGCCAGCAGTGCAGACACCGGGGAGCTGTTTTTT. This gives the protein CASSADTGELFF.

The rearrangement uses TRBV2 and TRBJ2-7, with 7 bases matching TRBD1. The germline CDR1 and CDR2 sequences are SNHLY and FYNNEI. V was clipped by 4 bases and J by 2 bases; unmatched bases: 5. This CDR3 is built from 14 residues. The CDR3, as DNA: TGTGCCAGCAGTGCACAGGGGCTCACCTACGAGCAGTACTTC. Its protein is CASSAQGLTYEQYF.

The V gene is TRBV11-2, the J gene TRBJ2-3; D is possibly TRBD1 (6 bases). The V end lost 2 bases, the J end lost 1 base, and 16 bases lay between the germline ends. Germline V gives CDR1 SGHAT, CDR2 FQNNGV. The CDR3 runs to 17 residues. This chain's CDR3 is CASSLFRGPGGTDTQYF. The CDR3 DNA follows: TGTGCCAGCAGCTTATTCAGGGGCCCCGGGGGCACAGATACGCAGTATTTT.